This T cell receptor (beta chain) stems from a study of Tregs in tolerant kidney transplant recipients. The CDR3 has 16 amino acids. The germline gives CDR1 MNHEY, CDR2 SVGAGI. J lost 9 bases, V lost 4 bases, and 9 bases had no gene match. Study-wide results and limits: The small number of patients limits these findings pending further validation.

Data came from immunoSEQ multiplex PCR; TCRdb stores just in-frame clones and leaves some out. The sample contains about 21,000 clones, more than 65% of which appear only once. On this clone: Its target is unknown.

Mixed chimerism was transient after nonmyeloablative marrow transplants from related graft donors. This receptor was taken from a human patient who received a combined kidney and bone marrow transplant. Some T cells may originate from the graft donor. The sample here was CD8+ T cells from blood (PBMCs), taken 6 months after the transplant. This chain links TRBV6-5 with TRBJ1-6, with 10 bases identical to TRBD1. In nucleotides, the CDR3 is TGTGCCAGCAGTTCGTCGACAGGGGGCGATAGTTCACCCCTCCACTTT. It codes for CASSSSTGGDSSPLHF.